This T cell receptor beta chain was identified during a study of blood T cell repertoires in COVID-19. About the study: Samples came from the United States, Italy and Spain, spanning acute and convalescent COVID-19. PBMCs, B-cell-depleted T cells, or T cells provided the cDNA or gDNA that made up the material.

Original methodology: The authors estimated nucleated cell counts from reference gene primer amplification. This table comes from immunoSEQ multiplex PCR, and its TCRdb copy is limited to in-frame clones, with some not included. That table is the source of V, J and clone size, and D and trimming were worked out from the DNA. The table includes roughly 240,000 clones, 70% to 85% detected once. There are 14 residues in the CDR3. The germline gives CDR1 MGHRA, CDR2 YSYEKL. V was trimmed by 7 bases and J by 7 bases, leaving 14 bases between them. The V call is TRBV4-1, the J call TRBJ1-6; D is ambiguous. The clonotype was recovered from a man aged 40-49 years who had recovered from COVID-19. Input material: peripheral blood. The CDR3 DNA reads as TGCGCCAGCAACAAGCACGGGGTAAATTCACCCCTCCACTTT. It encodes CASNKHGVNSPLHF.